Presented here are 11 T cell receptor beta chains from one specimen sequenced in a study of blood T cell repertoires in COVID-19. This table comes from immunoSEQ multiplex PCR, and its TCRdb copy is limited to in-frame clones, with some not included. The data hold over 200,000 clones, with about 85% observed a single time. Sample: peripheral blood. Receptor source: an elderly woman with active or convalescent COVID-19.

The J gene is TRBJ2-6, the V gene TRBV18, with 11 bases identical to TRBD1. V dropped 2 bases and J dropped 4; count of bases not matched to a gene: 10. Germline CDR1 KGHSH, CDR2 LQKENI. This CDR3 comprises 19 residues. CDR3 region: CASSPNSGQGATGANVLTF. The CDR3 nucleotides read TGTGCCAGCTCACCAAACTCAGGACAGGGGGCGACCGGGGCCAACGTCCTGACTTTC.

Worth noting for this clone: This CDR3 is also generated by other DNA sequences in the sample. The chain recombines TRBV6-5 with TRBJ2-7, with TRBD1 matching over 7 bases. CDR3 size: 12 residues. CDR1 and CDR2 from the germline V gene are MNHEY and SVGAGI. The trim removed 5 bases at V and 5 bases at J, leaving 3 bases unmatched. This CDR3 is CASSRQGDEQYF. CDR3 DNA: TGTGCCAGCAGTCGTCAGGGGGACGAGCAGTACTTC.

With respect to this clone: The junction and the germline gene differ at one end; a read error may be behind it. This sequence joins TRBV6-1 and TRBJ1-1, with 7 bases fitting TRBD1. The CDR3 covers 14 residues. Germline V CDR1 and CDR2: MNHNS, SASEGT. CDR3 residues: CASREGTANTEAFF. DNA of the CDR3: TGTGCCAGCAGAGAAGGGACAGCGAACACTGAAGCTTTCTTT.

For this clone: The germline gene is not matched at one end of the junction; a read error may be the cause. The chain uses TRBV7-7 and TRBJ2-6; TRBD1 agrees at 9 bases. The germline V gene encodes CDR1 SSHAT and CDR2 FNYEAQ (reference sequence). CDR3 size: 16 residues. In nucleotides, the CDR3 is TGTGCTAGCAGCTCTCGGACAGGGGACGGGGCCAACGTCCTGACTTTC. It specifies CASSSRTGDGANVLTF.

The genes are TRBV19 and TRBJ2-1; 8 bases are a match to TRBD1. CDR1 LNHDA and CDR2 SQIVND come from the germline V gene (reference sequence). The CDR3 consists of 16 residues. V dropped 4 bases and J dropped 3; count of bases not matched to a gene: 8. This CDR3 reads CASSTPIGQGYNEQFF. The CDR3 nucleotides read TGTGCCAGTAGTACGCCAATAGGACAGGGCTACAATGAGCAGTTCTTC.

This sequence joins TRBV19 and TRBJ2-7; 9 nucleotides agree with TRBD2. This CDR3 has 14 amino acids. V trimming: 9 bases; J trimming: 9 bases; junction bases outside the gene matches: 15. CDR1 and CDR2 from the germline V gene are LNHDA and SQIVND (reference sequence). Here the CDR3 DNA reads TGTGCCAGCGAAAGTAGCGGGAGCCCGGTGAGGCAGTACTTC. It yields the protein CASESSGSPVRQYF.

The chain employs TRBV12-3 or TRBV12-4 and TRBJ1-2; the D is unclear. CDR3 length: 12 amino acids. V lost 6 bases and J lost 8, with 13 bases in between. CDR3 bases: TGTGCCAGCAGGTTGACCGACAACGGCTACACCTTC. Translating it yields CASRLTDNGYTF.

V gene TRBV7-8 combines with J gene TRBJ1-1; 8 bases are shared with TRBD1. With 5 bases clipped from V and 5 bases from J, the junction kept 16 bases outside the gene matches. The CDR3 runs to 17 residues. CDR1 is SGHVS, CDR2 FQNEAQ, per germline. CDR3: CASSLRTGPYQGTEAFF. CDR3 in DNA: TGTGCCAGCAGCCTGCGGACAGGGCCTTATCAAGGAACTGAAGCTTTCTTT. Based on the CDR3 plus reference TRBV7-8 and TRBJ1-1, the full variable domain is GAGVSQSPRYKVAKRGQDVALRCDPISGHVSLFWYQQALGQGPEFLTYFQNEAQLDKSGLPSDRFFAERPEGSVSTLKIQRTQQEDSAVYLCASSLRTGPYQGTEAFFGQGTRLTVV.

The rearrangement links TRBV28 to TRBJ2-1, with unresolved D. Trimming removed 5 bases at V and 9 bases at J, with 14 bases between. This CDR3 region has 13 residues. CDR1 MDHEN and CDR2 SYDVKM come from the germline V gene. CDR3 protein: CASSLPPGFEQFF. Here the CDR3 DNA reads TGTGCCAGCAGTCTCCCCCCAGGATTTGAGCAGTTCTTC.

CDR3 amino acids: CASSLRVPHDTQYF. CDR3 nucleotide sequence: TGCGCCAGCAGCTTACGGGTCCCTCACGATACGCAGTATTTT. This chain joins TRBV5-1 and TRBJ2-3, with D uncertain. V lost 2 bases and J lost 6, with 13 bases in between. This CDR3 has 14 residues. Germline values: CDR1 SGHRS, CDR2 YFSETQ.

This clone was counted once. This chain links TRBV30 with TRBJ2-7, with a weak D call TRBD2 (6 bases). Trimming removed 0 bases at V and 6 bases at J, with 18 bases between. Germline V gives CDR1 GTSNPN, CDR2 SVGIG (reference sequence). The CDR3 loop spans 15 amino acids. The CDR3 spells CAWSVGVGEAGEQYF. The DNA of the CDR3 is TGTGCCTGGAGTGTAGGGGTAGGGGAGGCGGGCGAGCAGTACTTC.